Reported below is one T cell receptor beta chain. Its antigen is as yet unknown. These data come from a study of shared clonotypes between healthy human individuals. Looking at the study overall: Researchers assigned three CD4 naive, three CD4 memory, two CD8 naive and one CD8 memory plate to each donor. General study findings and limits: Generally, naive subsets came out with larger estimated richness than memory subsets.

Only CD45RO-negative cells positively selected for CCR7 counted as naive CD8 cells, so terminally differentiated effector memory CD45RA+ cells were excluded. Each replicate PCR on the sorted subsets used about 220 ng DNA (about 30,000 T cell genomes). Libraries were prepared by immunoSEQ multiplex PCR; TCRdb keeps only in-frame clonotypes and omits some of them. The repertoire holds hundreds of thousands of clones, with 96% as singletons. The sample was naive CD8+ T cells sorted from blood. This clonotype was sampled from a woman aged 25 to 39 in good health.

CDR3 nucleotides: TGTGCCAGCAGCCCCCTTGGGGGATCATACTATGGCTACACCTTC. Translating gives CASSPLGGSYYGYTF. V is TRBV11-2 and J is TRBJ1-2; possibly TRBD1 for D (5 bases). Germline CDR1 SGHAT, CDR2 FQNNGV. The CDR3 length is 15 residues. Deletions cut 5 bases from V and 3 bases from J, with 16 bases between.